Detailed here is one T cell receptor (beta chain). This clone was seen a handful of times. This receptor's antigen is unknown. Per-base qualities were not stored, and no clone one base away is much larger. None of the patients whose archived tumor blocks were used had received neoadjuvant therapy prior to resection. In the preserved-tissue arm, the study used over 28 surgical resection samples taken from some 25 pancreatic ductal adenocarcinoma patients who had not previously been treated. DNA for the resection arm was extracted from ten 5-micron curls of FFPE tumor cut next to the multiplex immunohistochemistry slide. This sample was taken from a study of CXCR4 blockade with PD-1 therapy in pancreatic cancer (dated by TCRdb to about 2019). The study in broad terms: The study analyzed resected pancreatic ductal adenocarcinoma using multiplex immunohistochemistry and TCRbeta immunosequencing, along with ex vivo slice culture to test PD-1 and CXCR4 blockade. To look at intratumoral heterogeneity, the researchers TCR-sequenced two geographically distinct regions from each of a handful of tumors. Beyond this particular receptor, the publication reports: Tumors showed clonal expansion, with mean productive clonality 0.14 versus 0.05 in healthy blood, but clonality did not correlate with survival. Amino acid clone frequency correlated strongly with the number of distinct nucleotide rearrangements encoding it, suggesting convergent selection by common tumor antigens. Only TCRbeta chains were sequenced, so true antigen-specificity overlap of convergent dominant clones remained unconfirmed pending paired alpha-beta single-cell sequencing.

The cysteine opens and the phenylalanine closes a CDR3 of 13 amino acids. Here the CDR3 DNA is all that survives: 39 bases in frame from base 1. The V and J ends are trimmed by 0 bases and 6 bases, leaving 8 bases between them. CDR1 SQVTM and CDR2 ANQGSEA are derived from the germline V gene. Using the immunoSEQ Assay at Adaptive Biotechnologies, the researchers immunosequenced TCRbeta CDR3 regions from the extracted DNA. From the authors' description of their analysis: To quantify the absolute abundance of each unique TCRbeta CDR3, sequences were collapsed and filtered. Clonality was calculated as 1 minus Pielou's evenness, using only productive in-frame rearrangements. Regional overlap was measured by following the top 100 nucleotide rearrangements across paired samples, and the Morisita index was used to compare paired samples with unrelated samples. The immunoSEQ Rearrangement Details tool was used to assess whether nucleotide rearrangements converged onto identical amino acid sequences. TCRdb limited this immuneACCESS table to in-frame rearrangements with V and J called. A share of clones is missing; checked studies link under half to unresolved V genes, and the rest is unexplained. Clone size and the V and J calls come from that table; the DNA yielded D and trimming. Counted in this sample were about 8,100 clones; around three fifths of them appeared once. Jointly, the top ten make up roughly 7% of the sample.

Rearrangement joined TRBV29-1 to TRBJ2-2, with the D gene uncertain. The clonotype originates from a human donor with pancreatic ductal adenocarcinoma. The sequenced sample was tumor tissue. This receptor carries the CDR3 CSVEEQRAGELFF. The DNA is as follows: TGCAGCGTTGAAGAACAGAGAGCCGGGGAGCTGTTTTTT.